Listed below are T cell receptor beta chains from one sample, sequenced in a study of blood T cell repertoires in COVID-19. Sequencing used immunoSEQ multiplex PCR; TCRdb keeps in-frame clones, though not all of them. This table holds about 130,000 clones, 83% found once. Sequenced input: PBMCs or T cells enriched from blood (not recorded which). These receptors all stem from a man aged 25 to 45 who had recovered from COVID-19. Both conserved end residues are part of each CDR3. The order of the fields is V gene, J gene, CDR3 length, CDR3 protein.

v_gene: TRBV7-2
j_gene: TRBJ1-4
len: 14
CDR3aa: CASSQDRRNEKLFF

v_gene: TRBV19
j_gene: TRBJ1-1
len: 14
CDR3aa: CASNPRGRNTEAFF

v_gene: TRBV4-1
j_gene: TRBJ1-6
len: 15
CDR3aa: CASSQDIEQGSPLHF

v_gene: TRBV4-1
j_gene: TRBJ2-2
len: 17
CDR3aa: CASSQERGGPNTGELFF

v_gene: TRBV6-5
j_gene: TRBJ1-1
len: 14
CDR3aa: CASSNRGLDTEAFF

v_gene: TRBV19
j_gene: TRBJ1-1
len: 16
CDR3aa: CASSISGRTMNTEAFF

v_gene: TRBV9
j_gene: TRBJ2-3
len: 12
CDR3aa: CASRGLADTQYF

v_gene: TRBV2
j_gene: TRBJ2-1
len: 16
CDR3aa: CASSEGSGGAADEQFF

v_gene: TRBV24-1
j_gene: TRBJ2-3
len: 16
CDR3aa: CATSDGYRVGTDTQYF

v_gene: TRBV20-1
j_gene: TRBJ2-3
len: 14
CDR3aa: CSASWRGPTDTQYF

v_gene: TRBV5-1
j_gene: TRBJ2-3
len: 13
CDR3aa: CASSLGGQDTQYF

v_gene: TRBV11-2
j_gene: TRBJ2-6
len: 12
CDR3aa: CASSFRQTVLTF

v_gene: TRBV6-1
j_gene: TRBJ1-2
len: 16
CDR3aa: CASSETSGVVGYGYTF

v_gene: TRBV2
j_gene: TRBJ2-4
len: 20
CDR3aa: CASSSGTTGLSGSAKNIQYF

v_gene: TRBV3-1/TRBV3-2
j_gene: TRBJ1-2
len: 14
CDR3aa: CASSQEGADYGYTF

v_gene: TRBV2
j_gene: TRBJ2-1
len: 12
CDR3aa: CASREPIGEQFF

v_gene: TRBV28
j_gene: TRBJ1-1
len: 13
CDR3aa: CASSLPTDAEAFF

v_gene: TRBV6-5
j_gene: TRBJ1-5
len: 14
CDR3aa: CASSRQVGDQPQHF

v_gene: TRBV19
j_gene: TRBJ2-4
len: 15
CDR3aa: CASSIGGLAKNIQYF

v_gene: TRBV7-2
j_gene: TRBJ2-2
len: 15
CDR3aa: CASSLVGQRTGELFF

v_gene: TRBV4-1
j_gene: TRBJ1-2
len: 13
CDR3aa: CASSQLGNYGYTF

v_gene: TRBV7-9
j_gene: TRBJ1-2
len: 13
CDR3aa: CASSLVQGAGYTF

v_gene: TRBV5-6
j_gene: TRBJ2-3
len: 15
CDR3aa: CASSLAGRGSDTQYF

v_gene: TRBV11-2
j_gene: TRBJ2-3
len: 16
CDR3aa: CASSLGLAGGPDTQYF

v_gene: TRBV6-6
j_gene: TRBJ2-1
len: 11
CDR3aa: CASNRGHEQFF

v_gene: TRBV7-6
j_gene: TRBJ2-3
len: 16
CDR3aa: CASSLAAAFDTDTQYF

v_gene: TRBV5-4
j_gene: TRBJ2-7
len: 14
CDR3aa: CASRPGGEIYEQYF

v_gene: TRBV21-1
j_gene: TRBJ1-5
len: 17
CDR3aa: CASSKDYGQGVNQPQHF

v_gene: TRBV6-5
j_gene: TRBJ1-5
len: 14
CDR3aa: CASSTQGGGQPQHF

v_gene: TRBV7-7
j_gene: TRBJ2-2
len: 17
CDR3aa: CASSPYPGTSVAGELFF

v_gene: TRBV19
j_gene: TRBJ2-3
len: 13
CDR3aa: CATAGSSTDTQYF

v_gene: TRBV12-3/TRBV12-4
j_gene: TRBJ1-4
len: 13
CDR3aa: CASSTGTERKLFF

v_gene: TRBV7-9
j_gene: TRBJ2-2
len: 14
CDR3aa: CASSSSGNTGELFF

v_gene: TRBV5-1
j_gene: TRBJ1-5
len: 16
CDR3aa: CASSPEGRDSNQPQHF

v_gene: TRBV9
j_gene: TRBJ2-3
len: 15
CDR3aa: CASSVISGSTDTQYF

v_gene: TRBV29-1
j_gene: TRBJ1-1
len: 14
CDR3aa: CSVERRGPNTEAFF

v_gene: TRBV6-5
j_gene: TRBJ2-5
len: 13
CDR3aa: CASSYDREVTQYF

v_gene: TRBV7-2
j_gene: TRBJ2-2
len: 14
CDR3aa: CASSHEGSTGELFF

v_gene: TRBV30
j_gene: TRBJ2-2
len: 14
CDR3aa: CAWRRDSYTGELFF

v_gene: TRBV19
j_gene: TRBJ1-2
len: 13
CDR3aa: CASSIGTLGGYTF

v_gene: TRBV6-1
j_gene: TRBJ2-3
len: 17
CDR3aa: CASSAQPGLAGGDTQYF

v_gene: TRBV18
j_gene: TRBJ1-2
len: 15
CDR3aa: CASSPGEQGVYGYTF

v_gene: TRBV28
j_gene: TRBJ2-7
len: 13
CDR3aa: CASSSPGTYEQYF

v_gene: TRBV24-1
j_gene: TRBJ2-7
len: 15
CDR3aa: CATRGSFQGHYEQYF

v_gene: TRBV10-2
j_gene: TRBJ1-3
len: 21
CDR3aa: CASSDRISRDRGDFSGNTIYF

v_gene: TRBV19
j_gene: TRBJ1-5
len: 14
CDR3aa: CASSMGTGNQPQHF

v_gene: TRBV11-2
j_gene: TRBJ2-1
len: 15
CDR3aa: CASSTVRDQNNEQFF

v_gene: TRBV6-5
j_gene: TRBJ2-5
len: 15
CDR3aa: CASTRGGELQETQYF

v_gene: TRBV4-2
j_gene: TRBJ1-6
len: 13
CDR3aa: CASSQETGGPLHF

v_gene: TRBV3-1/TRBV3-2
j_gene: TRBJ2-5
len: 16
CDR3aa: CASSQSGQGTQETQYF

v_gene: TRBV9
j_gene: TRBJ2-2
len: 14
CDR3aa: CASSVVKNTGELFF

v_gene: TRBV7-9
j_gene: TRBJ2-1
len: 13
CDR3aa: CASSFGLNNEQFF

v_gene: TRBV15
j_gene: TRBJ2-6
len: 18
CDR3aa: CATSRGQDYASGANVLTF

v_gene: TRBV3-1/TRBV3-2
j_gene: TRBJ1-2
len: 13
CDR3aa: CASSQEGRGGYTF

v_gene: TRBV5-5
j_gene: TRBJ2-5
len: 14
CDR3aa: CASSLDVYPETQYF